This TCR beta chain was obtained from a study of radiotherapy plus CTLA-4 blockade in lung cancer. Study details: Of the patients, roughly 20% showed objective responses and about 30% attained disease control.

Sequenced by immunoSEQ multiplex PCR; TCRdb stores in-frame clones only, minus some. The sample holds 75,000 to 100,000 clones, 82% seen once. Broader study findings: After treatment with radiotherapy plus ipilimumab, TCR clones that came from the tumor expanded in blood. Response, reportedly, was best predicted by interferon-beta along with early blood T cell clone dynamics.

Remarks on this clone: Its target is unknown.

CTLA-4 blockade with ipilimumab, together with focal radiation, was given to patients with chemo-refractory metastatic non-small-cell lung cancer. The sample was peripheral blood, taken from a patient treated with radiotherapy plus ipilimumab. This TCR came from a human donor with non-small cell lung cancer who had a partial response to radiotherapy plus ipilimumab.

CDR3: CASSSRDYGLNEQYF. The CDR3 region has the DNA TGTGCCAGCAGTTCCCGGGACTATGGGCTGAACGAGCAGTACTTC. V and J are TRBV2 and TRBJ2-7, with 7 nucleotides matching TRBD2. V shed 5 bases, J shed 5 bases, and the junction held 12 bases outside the gene matches. Looked up from germline, CDR1 is SNHLY and CDR2 is FYNNEI. The length of the CDR3 is 15 residues.